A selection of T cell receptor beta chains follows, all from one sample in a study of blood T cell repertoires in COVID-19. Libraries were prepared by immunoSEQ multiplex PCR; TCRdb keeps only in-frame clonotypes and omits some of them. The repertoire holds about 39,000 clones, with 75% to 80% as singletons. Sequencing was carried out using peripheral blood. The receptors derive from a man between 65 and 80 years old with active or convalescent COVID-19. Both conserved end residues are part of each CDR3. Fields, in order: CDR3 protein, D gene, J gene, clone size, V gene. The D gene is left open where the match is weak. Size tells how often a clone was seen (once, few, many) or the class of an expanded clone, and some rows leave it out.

CDR3: CASSPAWTGNYGYTF
D: TRBD1
J: TRBJ1-2
size: once
V: TRBV28

CDR3: CATGGAGPSGTQYF
D: TRBD2
J: TRBJ2-7
size: .
V: TRBV7-9

CDR3: CASSQAYGNSPLHF
D: .
J: TRBJ1-6
size: .
V: TRBV4-1

CDR3: CASSFRDGTGAHEQYF
D: TRBD1
J: TRBJ2-7
size: .
V: TRBV5-1

CDR3: CAWSLAHNQPQHF
D: .
J: TRBJ1-5
size: .
V: TRBV30

CDR3: CASSELTSGARTQYF
D: TRBD2
J: TRBJ2-5
size: .
V: TRBV6-1

CDR3: CASSLDRVGKTQYF
D: .
J: TRBJ2-5
size: .
V: TRBV11-1

CDR3: CASSRSSGGAWNQETQYF
D: TRBD2
J: TRBJ2-5
size: few
V: TRBV7-9

CDR3: CAISATSGPQETQYF
D: TRBD2
J: TRBJ2-5
size: .
V: TRBV10-3

CDR3: CSVEGTGLNGYTF
D: TRBD1
J: TRBJ1-2
size: .
V: TRBV29-1

CDR3: CASSRLGYSYNEQFF
D: .
J: TRBJ2-1
size: .
V: TRBV6-2/TRBV6-3

CDR3: CASSFSGGSYEQYF
D: TRBD2
J: TRBJ2-7
size: .
V: TRBV11-2

CDR3: CASSLGPSYNEQFF
D: .
J: TRBJ2-1
size: .
V: TRBV7-3

CDR3: CASSSGTGDFSPLHF
D: TRBD1
J: TRBJ1-6
size: medium-sized
V: TRBV11-3

CDR3: CASSWTVLNEKLFF
D: .
J: TRBJ1-4
size: few
V: TRBV28

CDR3: CASSSDRGQGNTEAFF
D: TRBD1
J: TRBJ1-1
size: .
V: TRBV5-1

CDR3: CASSSGEANYGYTF
D: .
J: TRBJ1-2
size: .
V: TRBV7-9

CDR3: CTSSQGQGIWEPQHF
D: .
J: TRBJ1-5
size: few
V: TRBV1

CDR3: CASSVSLARLDEQFF
D: .
J: TRBJ2-1
size: few
V: TRBV9

CDR3: CASSPRRSRQAGSAQYF
D: .
J: TRBJ2-5
size: .
V: TRBV5-4

CDR3: CASRTSGTTDTQYF
D: TRBD2
J: TRBJ2-3
size: .
V: TRBV7-9

CDR3: CASSGGGYEQYF
D: TRBD2
J: TRBJ2-7
size: few
V: TRBV18

CDR3: CASSEGGGSYEQYF
D: TRBD2
J: TRBJ2-7
size: .
V: TRBV6-1

CDR3: CASSLLGAHTGELFF
D: .
J: TRBJ2-2
size: few
V: TRBV7-7

CDR3: CASSYQGMNSPLHF
D: .
J: TRBJ1-6
size: few
V: TRBV6-5

CDR3: CSGGDKGAFF
D: .
J: TRBJ1-1
size: .
V: TRBV29-1

CDR3: CASSQAGTDSGNTIYF
D: TRBD1
J: TRBJ1-3
size: .
V: TRBV3-1/TRBV3-2

CDR3: CASSQPGTGILYGYTF
D: TRBD1
J: TRBJ1-2
size: few
V: TRBV3-1/TRBV3-2

CDR3: CASSAGTASSPLHF
D: TRBD1
J: TRBJ1-6
size: .
V: TRBV9

CDR3: CASSIVGTSGGSGELFF
D: TRBD2
J: TRBJ2-2
size: .
V: TRBV19

CDR3: CASSPSSWGYGYTF
D: .
J: TRBJ1-2
size: .
V: TRBV28

CDR3: CASSLRLGQSGEQYF
D: .
J: TRBJ2-7
size: .
V: TRBV13

CDR3: CASRGQNYGYTF
D: .
J: TRBJ1-2
size: .
V: TRBV3-1/TRBV3-2

CDR3: CASTMGQGGEKLFF
D: .
J: TRBJ1-4
size: .
V: TRBV6-5

CDR3: CASSFETGSRDNYGYTF
D: TRBD1
J: TRBJ1-2
size: .
V: TRBV5-1

CDR3: CASRDGSSGTYEQYF
D: TRBD2
J: TRBJ2-7
size: .
V: TRBV28

CDR3: CASSQRLRGQDEKLFF
D: TRBD1
J: TRBJ1-4
size: once
V: TRBV4-1

CDR3: CASKDRGLNEKLFF
D: TRBD1
J: TRBJ1-4
size: few
V: TRBV4-1

CDR3: CAWSRGGASSTDTQYF
D: .
J: TRBJ2-3
size: .
V: TRBV30

CDR3: CASSFQGGPLVNTEAFF
D: .
J: TRBJ1-1
size: .
V: TRBV5-5

CDR3: CASGRQGGYGYTF
D: TRBD1
J: TRBJ1-2
size: .
V: TRBV12-3/TRBV12-4

CDR3: CAISGQPDTEAFF
D: .
J: TRBJ1-1
size: .
V: TRBV10-3

CDR3: CASSPFGPRQGATDTQYF
D: TRBD1
J: TRBJ2-3
size: .
V: TRBV5-1

CDR3: CASSYDSGSNTEAFF
D: .
J: TRBJ1-1
size: .
V: TRBV18

CDR3: CASSFWDRGLDEQYF
D: TRBD1
J: TRBJ2-7
size: .
V: TRBV27

CDR3: CASSLALQGYEQYF
D: .
J: TRBJ2-7
size: .
V: TRBV28

CDR3: CSVGQGNYGYTF
D: TRBD1
J: TRBJ1-2
size: .
V: TRBV29-1

CDR3: CASSLGNTQGELFF
D: .
J: TRBJ2-2
size: .
V: TRBV11-1

CDR3: CAWSQGKGSPLHF
D: .
J: TRBJ1-6
size: .
V: TRBV30

CDR3: CAISGTSGGTDTQYF
D: TRBD2
J: TRBJ2-3
size: .
V: TRBV10-3

CDR3: CASSQALGLGNTGELFF
D: TRBD2
J: TRBJ2-2
size: .
V: TRBV3-1/TRBV3-2

CDR3: CASSVASGAGLGRDTQYF
D: TRBD2
J: TRBJ2-3
size: .
V: TRBV9

CDR3: CASSQETGVTGELFF
D: TRBD1
J: TRBJ2-2
size: .
V: TRBV10-2

CDR3: CASSLSGGGAREQYF
D: TRBD2
J: TRBJ2-7
size: .
V: TRBV28

CDR3: CASSHGQRNNYGYTF
D: .
J: TRBJ1-2
size: .
V: TRBV3-1/TRBV3-2

CDR3: CSVEVIPGGYEAFF
D: .
J: TRBJ1-1
size: .
V: TRBV29-1

CDR3: CASSLYSGPPPRTIYF
D: .
J: TRBJ1-3
size: once
V: TRBV5-4

CDR3: CASSDSALTDTQYF
D: .
J: TRBJ2-3
size: .
V: TRBV6-4

CDR3: CASSEGSGAGGEKLFF
D: .
J: TRBJ1-4
size: few
V: TRBV9